The T cell receptor beta chain under discussion was sequenced for a study of a mutant IDH1 vaccine in newly diagnosed glioma. Broader study findings: Pseudoprogression appeared independent of alterations in top peripheral clonotypes.

The time point denotes: week 47, end of study. Each dose delivered 300 ug of mutant IDH1 20-mer peptide subcutaneously with imiquimod. With 0 bases removed from V and 0 bases from J, the gap between germline ends came to 5 bases. CDR1 and CDR2 from the germline V gene are LGHNA and YSLEER. The CDR3 spans 15 residues. Here immunoSEQ multiplex PCR was the method, and the copy in TCRdb shows in-frame clones only, minus some. The sample holds about 84,000 clones, over 75% seen once. Remarks on this clone: No antigen is known for it.

V usage is TRBV4-3 and J usage is TRBJ1-4, with D unclear. This receptor was identified in a man aged 40-49 years with glioma. Sequencing was performed on PBMCs, taken from a glioma patient whose treatment included an IDH1 peptide vaccine. CDR3 nucleotide sequence: TGCGCCAGCAGCCAAGACTGGACAACTAATGAAAAACTGTTTTTT. Its protein is CASSQDWTTNEKLFF.